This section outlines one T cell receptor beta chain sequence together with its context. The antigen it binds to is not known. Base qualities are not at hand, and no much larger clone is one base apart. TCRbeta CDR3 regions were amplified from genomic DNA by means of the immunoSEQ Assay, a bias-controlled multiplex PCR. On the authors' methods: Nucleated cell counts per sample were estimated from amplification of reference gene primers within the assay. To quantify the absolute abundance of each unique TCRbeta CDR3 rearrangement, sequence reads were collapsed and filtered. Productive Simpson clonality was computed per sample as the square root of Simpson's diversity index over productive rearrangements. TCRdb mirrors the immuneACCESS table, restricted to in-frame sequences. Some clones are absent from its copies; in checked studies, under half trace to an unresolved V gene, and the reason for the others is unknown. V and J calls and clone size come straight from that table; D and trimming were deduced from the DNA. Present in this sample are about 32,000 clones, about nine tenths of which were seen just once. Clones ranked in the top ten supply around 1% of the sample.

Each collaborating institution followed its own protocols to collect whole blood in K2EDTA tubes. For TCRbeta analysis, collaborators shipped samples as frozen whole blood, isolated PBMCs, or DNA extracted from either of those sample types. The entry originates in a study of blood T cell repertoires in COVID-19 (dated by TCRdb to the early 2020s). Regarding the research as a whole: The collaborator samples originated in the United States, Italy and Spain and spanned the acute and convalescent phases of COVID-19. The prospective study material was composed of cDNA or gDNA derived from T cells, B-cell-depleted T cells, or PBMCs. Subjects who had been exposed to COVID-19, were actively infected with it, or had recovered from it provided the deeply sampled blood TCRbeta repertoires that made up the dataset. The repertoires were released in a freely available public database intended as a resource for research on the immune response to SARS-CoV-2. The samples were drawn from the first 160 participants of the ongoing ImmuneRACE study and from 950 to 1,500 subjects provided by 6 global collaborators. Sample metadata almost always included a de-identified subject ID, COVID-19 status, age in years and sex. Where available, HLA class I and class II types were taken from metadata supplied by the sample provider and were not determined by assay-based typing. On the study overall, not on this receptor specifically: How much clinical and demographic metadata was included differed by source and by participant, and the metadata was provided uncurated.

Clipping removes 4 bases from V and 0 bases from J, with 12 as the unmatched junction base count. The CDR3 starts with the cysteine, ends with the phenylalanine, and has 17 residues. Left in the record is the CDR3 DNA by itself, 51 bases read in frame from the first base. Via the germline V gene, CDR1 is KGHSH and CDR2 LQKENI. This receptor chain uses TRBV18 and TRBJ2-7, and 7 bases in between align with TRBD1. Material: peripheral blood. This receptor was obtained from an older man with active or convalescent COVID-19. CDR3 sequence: CASSLGLGGGSSYEQYF. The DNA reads TGTGCCAGCTCACTAGGATTAGGGGGCGGTAGCTCCTACGAGCAGTACTTC.